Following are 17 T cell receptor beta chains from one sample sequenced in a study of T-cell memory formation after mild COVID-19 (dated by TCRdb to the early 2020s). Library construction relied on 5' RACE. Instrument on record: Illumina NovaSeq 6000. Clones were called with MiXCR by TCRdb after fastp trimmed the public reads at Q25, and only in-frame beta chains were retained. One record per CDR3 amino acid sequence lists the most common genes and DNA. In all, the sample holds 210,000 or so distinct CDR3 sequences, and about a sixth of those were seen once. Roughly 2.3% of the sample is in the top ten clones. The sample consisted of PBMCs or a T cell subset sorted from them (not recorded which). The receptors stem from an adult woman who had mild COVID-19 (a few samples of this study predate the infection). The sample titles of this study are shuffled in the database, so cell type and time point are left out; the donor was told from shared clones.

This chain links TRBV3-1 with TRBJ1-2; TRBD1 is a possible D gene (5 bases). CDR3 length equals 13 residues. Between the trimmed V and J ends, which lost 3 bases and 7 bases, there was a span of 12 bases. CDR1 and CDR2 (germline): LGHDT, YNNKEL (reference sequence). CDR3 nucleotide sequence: TGTGCCAGCAGCCAGCAGACAGCCTCTGGCTACACCTTC. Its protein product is CASSQQTASGYTF.

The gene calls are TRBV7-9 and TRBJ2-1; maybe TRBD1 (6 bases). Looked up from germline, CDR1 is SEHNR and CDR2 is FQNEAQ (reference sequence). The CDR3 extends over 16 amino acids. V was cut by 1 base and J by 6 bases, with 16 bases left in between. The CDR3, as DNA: TGTGCCAGCAGCTTAGGATCCGGGACAAGGAGCAATGAGCAGTTCTTC. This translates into CASSLGSGTRSNEQFF.

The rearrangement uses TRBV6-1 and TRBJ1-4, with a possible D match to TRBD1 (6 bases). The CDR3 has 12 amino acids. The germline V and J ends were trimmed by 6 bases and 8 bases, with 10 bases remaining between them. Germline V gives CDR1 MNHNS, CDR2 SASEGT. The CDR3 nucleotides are TGTGCCAGCAGGCTCGGACAGGAAAAACTGTTTTTT. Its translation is CASRLGQEKLFF.

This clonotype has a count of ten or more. CDR3 region: CATSDSGTERYGYTF. The CDR3 coding sequence is TGTGCCACCAGTGACTCCGGGACTGAGAGGTATGGCTACACCTTC. V and J are TRBV24-1 and TRBJ1-2, with a possible D match to TRBD1 (5 bases). V lost 4 bases to trimming and J lost 5 bases, with 16 bases between them. This CDR3 has 15 residues. The germline gives CDR1 KGHDR, CDR2 SFDVKD.

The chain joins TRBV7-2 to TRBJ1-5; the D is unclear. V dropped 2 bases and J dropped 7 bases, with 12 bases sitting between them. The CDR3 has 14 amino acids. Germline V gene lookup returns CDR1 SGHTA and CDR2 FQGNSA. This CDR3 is CASSLMRLAQPQHF. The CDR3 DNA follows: TGTGCCAGCAGCTTAATGCGACTGGCACAGCCCCAGCATTTT.

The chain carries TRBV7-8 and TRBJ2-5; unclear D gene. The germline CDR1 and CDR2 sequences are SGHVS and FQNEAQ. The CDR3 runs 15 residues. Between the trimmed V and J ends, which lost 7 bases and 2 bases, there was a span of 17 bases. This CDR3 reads CASNVPPSPQETQYF. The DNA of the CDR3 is TGTGCCAGCAACGTACCCCCCAGCCCTCAAGAGACCCAGTACTTC.

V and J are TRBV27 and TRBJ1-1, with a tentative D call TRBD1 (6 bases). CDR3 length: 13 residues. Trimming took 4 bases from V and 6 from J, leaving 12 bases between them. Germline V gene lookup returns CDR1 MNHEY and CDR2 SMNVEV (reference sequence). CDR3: CASSSRRTAEAFF. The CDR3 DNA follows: TGTGCCAGCAGTTCCCGAAGGACAGCTGAAGCTTTCTTT.

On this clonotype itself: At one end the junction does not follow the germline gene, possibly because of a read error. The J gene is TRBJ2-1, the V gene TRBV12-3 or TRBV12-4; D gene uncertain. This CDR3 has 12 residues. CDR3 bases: TGTGCCAGCAGCCCCAGTTTCCATGAGCAGTCCTTC. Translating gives CASSPSFHEQSF.

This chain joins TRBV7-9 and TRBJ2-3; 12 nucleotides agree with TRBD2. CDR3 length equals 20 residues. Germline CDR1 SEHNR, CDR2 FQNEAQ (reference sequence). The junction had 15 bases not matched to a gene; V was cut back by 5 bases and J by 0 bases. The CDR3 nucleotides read TGTGCCAGCAGCAACCGACGGGCGGCTAGCGGGGGGGTTAGCACAGATACGCAGTATTTT. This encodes CASSNRRAASGGVSTDTQYF.

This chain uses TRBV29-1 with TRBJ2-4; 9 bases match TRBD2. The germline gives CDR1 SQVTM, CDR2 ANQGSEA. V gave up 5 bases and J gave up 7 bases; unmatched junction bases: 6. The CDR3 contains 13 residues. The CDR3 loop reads CSVHAGGGNIQYF. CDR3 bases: TGCAGCGTTCATGCGGGAGGGGGGAACATTCAGTACTTC.

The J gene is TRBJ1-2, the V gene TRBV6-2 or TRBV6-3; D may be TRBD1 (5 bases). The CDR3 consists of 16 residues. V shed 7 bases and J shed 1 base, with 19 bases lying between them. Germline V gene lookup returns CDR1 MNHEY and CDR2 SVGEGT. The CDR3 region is CASKSQGALGNYGYTF. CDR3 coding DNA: TGTGCCAGCAAGTCCCAGGGCGCGTTGGGTAACTATGGCTACACCTTC.

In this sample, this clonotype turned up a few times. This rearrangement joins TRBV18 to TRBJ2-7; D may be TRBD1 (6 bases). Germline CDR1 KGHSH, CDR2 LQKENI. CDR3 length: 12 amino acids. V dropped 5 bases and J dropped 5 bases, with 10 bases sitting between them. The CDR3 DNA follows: TGTGCCAGCTCATCCTACAGGGACGAGCAGTACTTC. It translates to CASSSYRDEQYF.

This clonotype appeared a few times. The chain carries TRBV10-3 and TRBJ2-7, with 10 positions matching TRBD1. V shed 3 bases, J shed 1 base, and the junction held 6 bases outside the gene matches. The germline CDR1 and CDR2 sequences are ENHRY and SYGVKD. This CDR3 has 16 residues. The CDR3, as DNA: TGTGCCATCAGTGACCCGGGACAGGGGATATCCTACGAGCAGTACTTC. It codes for CAISDPGQGISYEQYF.

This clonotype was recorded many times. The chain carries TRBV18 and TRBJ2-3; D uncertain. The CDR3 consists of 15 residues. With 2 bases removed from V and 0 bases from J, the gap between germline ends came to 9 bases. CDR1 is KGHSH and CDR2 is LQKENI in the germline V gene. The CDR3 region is CASSPIAASTDTQYF. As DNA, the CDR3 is TGTGCCAGCTCACCAATTGCGGCAAGCACAGATACGCAGTATTTT.

CDR3 DNA: TGTGCCAGCAGCCATGGGACCTACACTGAAGCTTTCTTT. This codes for CASSHGTYTEAFF. The rearrangement joins TRBV7-9 to TRBJ1-1, with D possibly being TRBD1 (5 bases). Trimming stripped 5 bases from V and 3 bases from J, with 10 bases between. The CDR3 runs to 13 residues. CDR1 is SEHNR, CDR2 FQNEAQ, per germline (reference sequence).

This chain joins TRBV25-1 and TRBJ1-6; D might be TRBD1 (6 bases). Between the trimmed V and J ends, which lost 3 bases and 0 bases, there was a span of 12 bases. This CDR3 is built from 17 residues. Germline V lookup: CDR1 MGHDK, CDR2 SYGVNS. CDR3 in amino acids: CASSDNRESSYNSPLHF. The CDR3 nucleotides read TGTGCCAGCAGTGACAACAGGGAAAGCTCCTATAATTCACCCCTCCACTTT.

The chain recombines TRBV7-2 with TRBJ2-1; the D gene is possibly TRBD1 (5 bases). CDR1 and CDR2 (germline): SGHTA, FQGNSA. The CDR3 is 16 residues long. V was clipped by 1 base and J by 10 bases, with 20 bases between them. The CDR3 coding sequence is TGTGCCAGCAGCTTAGGCCCGTACAGGACCTCGAACGAGCAGTTCTTC. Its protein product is CASSLGPYRTSNEQFF.